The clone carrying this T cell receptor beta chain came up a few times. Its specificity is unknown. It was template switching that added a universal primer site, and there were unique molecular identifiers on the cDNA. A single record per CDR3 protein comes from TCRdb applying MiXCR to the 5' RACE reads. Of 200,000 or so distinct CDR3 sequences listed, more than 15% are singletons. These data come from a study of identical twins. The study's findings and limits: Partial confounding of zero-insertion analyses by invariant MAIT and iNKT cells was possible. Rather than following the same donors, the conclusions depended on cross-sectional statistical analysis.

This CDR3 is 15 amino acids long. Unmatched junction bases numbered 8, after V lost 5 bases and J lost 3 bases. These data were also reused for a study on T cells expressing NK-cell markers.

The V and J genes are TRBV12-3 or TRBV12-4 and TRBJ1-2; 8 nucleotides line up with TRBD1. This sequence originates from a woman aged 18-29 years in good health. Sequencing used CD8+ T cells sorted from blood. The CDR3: CASSAWGQADYGYTF. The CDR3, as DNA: TGTGCCAGCAGTGCGTGGGGACAGGCTGACTATGGCTACACCTTC.